The rows below give T cell receptor beta chains drawn from one sample of a study of Ad26.COV2.S vaccination and SARS-CoV-2 variants. Clones were read by immunoSEQ multiplex PCR, and TCRdb kept only the in-frame ones, dropping some. In the table there are some 180,000 clones, 87% of which are singletons. Sequencing used peripheral blood, obtained after recovery from COVID-19. The receptors originated from a human donor who had recovered from COVID-19. Both conserved end residues are part of each CDR3.

v_gene,len,j_gene,CDR3aa
TRBV7-9,14,TRBJ2-5,CASSLGTVGETQYF
TRBV2,15,TRBJ1-4,CASSADGRPNEKLFF
TRBV11-3,17,TRBJ2-2,CASSLIDRTDRTGELFF
TRBV5-6,12,TRBJ1-2,CASSLQHISYTF
TRBV3-1/TRBV3-2,14,TRBJ1-5,CASSQGTGNQPQHF
TRBV4-2,15,TRBJ1-4,CASSQDGTVNEKLFF
TRBV6-1,14,TRBJ1-5,CASSEWGRRQPQHF
TRBV4-1,15,TRBJ2-7,CASSHPGQGADEQYF
TRBV6-6,18,TRBJ2-2,CASSPPIAGGPMPGELFF
TRBV5-1,14,TRBJ1-2,CASSFGGANYGYTF
TRBV2,15,TRBJ1-2,CASSFAPDGNYGYTF
TRBV3-1/TRBV3-2,15,TRBJ2-4,CASSQEPRGRNIQYF